This T cell receptor (beta chain) was profiled in a study of chemoradiotherapy in HPV16-positive cancers. Trimming removed 0 bases at V and 4 bases at J, with 12 bases between. The CDR3 has 15 amino acids. Germline V CDR1 and CDR2: MNHEY, SVGAGI. Clones were sequenced by immunoSEQ multiplex PCR, and TCRdb holds only the in-frame ones, with some missing. The sample records 5,500 to 6,000 clones, more than 65% being singletons. This TCR came from a human donor with HPV-associated anogenital cancer. This material consisted of tumor tissue, taken from a patient who underwent chemoradiotherapy. The J gene is TRBJ1-1, the V gene TRBV6-5; a weak D match, TRBD1 (5 bases). Written as DNA, the CDR3 is TGTGCCAGCAGTTACTCGGGGGGATCGAGCACTGAAGCTTTCTTT. Translating gives CASSYSGGSSTEAFF.